A single sample gave rise to the 19 T cell receptor beta chains below, sequenced in a study of T cell responses to AZD1222 COVID-19 vaccine. TCRdb's table, derived via immunoSEQ multiplex PCR, lists solely in-frame clones and lacks some. Altogether nearly 100,000 clones are present, roughly 90% being singletons, with the ten largest covering 2.5% to 3.5%. The sample in question was peripheral blood, obtained on day 0 of AZD1222 vaccination. The receptors were sampled from an adult in good health.

CDR3 DNA: TGTGCCAGCAGTGATAGGGGGAACTATGGCTACACCTTC. Translation gives CASSDRGNYGYTF. This chain joins TRBV6-1 and TRBJ1-2, with D maybe TRBD1 (6 bases). Germline-derived CDR1 and CDR2 are MNHNS and SASEGT. The length of the CDR3 is 13 residues. V gave up 3 bases and J gave up 2 bases, with 7 bases separating them.

Written as DNA, the CDR3 is TGTGCCAGCAGTGACCCGGGACTAGCGGGCGGGTCAAGCTACGAGCAGTACTTC. It is translated as CASSDPGLAGGSSYEQYF. The gene calls are TRBV6-1 and TRBJ2-7, with 12 bases matching TRBD2. V was pared by 3 bases and J by 3 bases, with 12 bases of the junction left unmatched. The CDR3 runs 18 residues. Germline loops: CDR1 MNHNS, CDR2 SASEGT.

The chain is built from TRBV14 and TRBJ1-5; 7 bases line up with TRBD1. The CDR3 is 14 residues long. Germline lookup yields CDR1 SGHDN and CDR2 FVKESK. The V and J ends lost 8 bases and 9 bases, in that order; junction bases with no gene match: 13. In DNA, the CDR3 is TGTGCCAGCTCGTCGACAGGGCGGGGGGGGCCCCAGCATTTT. Translated, it gives CASSSTGRGGPQHF.

This chain links TRBV11-2 with TRBJ1-5; 7 nucleotides align to TRBD1. Germline V gene sequence: CDR1 SGHAT, CDR2 FQNNGV. The junction had 9 bases not matched to a gene; V was cut back by 3 bases and J by 1 base. The CDR3 sequence is 17 residues long. The CDR3 loop reads CASSFQRGQISNQPQHF. The CDR3 nucleotides read TGTGCCAGCAGCTTTCAAAGGGGACAGATAAGCAATCAGCCCCAGCATTTT.

CDR3 loop: CASSEARREETQYF. The DNA of the CDR3 is TGTGCCAGCAGTGAAGCTCGCCGGGAAGAGACCCAGTACTTC. This chain joins TRBV6-1 and TRBJ2-5, with D hard to call. V lost 0 bases and J lost 3, with 8 bases in between. Germline-derived CDR1 and CDR2 are MNHNS and SASEGT. The CDR3 sequence is 14 residues long.

The rearrangement uses TRBV11-3 and TRBJ1-1; no clear D gene. Trimming left V 5 bases short and J 0 bases short, with 16 bases between. This CDR3 has 16 residues. The germline CDR1 and CDR2 sequences are SGHNT and YENEEA. CDR3 coding DNA: TGTGCCAGCAGCGACGGACGGTCCACCATGAACACTGAAGCTTTCTTT. Translating gives CASSDGRSTMNTEAFF.

The J gene is TRBJ1-4, the V gene TRBV30, with 10 bases matching TRBD1. The germline V gene has CDR1 GTSNPN and CDR2 SVGIG (reference sequence). The CDR3 sequence is 13 residues long. V dropped 3 bases and J dropped 10; count of bases not matched to a gene: 5. CDR3 coding DNA: TGTGCCTGGAGGGGACAGGGGAGAAGAAAACTGTTTTTT. Protein sequence: CAWRGQGRRKLFF.

The V call is TRBV6-5, the J call TRBJ1-6; D is possibly TRBD1 (5 bases). CDR3 size: 15 residues. The germline V gene encodes CDR1 MNHEY and CDR2 SVGAGI. Trimming removed 2 bases at V and 2 bases at J, with 7 bases between. The CDR3, as DNA: TGTGCCAGCAGTTACGAGACAGCCTATAATTCACCCCTCCACTTT. Its protein product is CASSYETAYNSPLHF.

The rearrangement uses TRBV30 and TRBJ1-2, with 8 bases aligning to TRBD1. V was clipped by 3 bases and J by 0 bases; unmatched bases: 21. This CDR3 has 20 amino acids. The germline gives CDR1 GTSNPN, CDR2 SVGIG (reference sequence). CDR3 bases: TGTGCCTGGAGGGTCAGACAGGGGCGACTCAATCTTAAAGCTAACTATGGCTACACCTTC. Protein product: CAWRVRQGRLNLKANYGYTF.

The rearrangement joins TRBV5-5 to TRBJ1-2; D unresolved. This CDR3 is built from 14 residues. Germline loops: CDR1 SGHKS, CDR2 YYEKEE (reference sequence). Trimming removed 2 bases at V and 8 bases at J, with 16 bases between. CDR3 in amino acids: CASSLVLGSWGYTF. In DNA form, the CDR3 reads TGTGCCAGCAGCTTAGTTTTGGGGAGTTGGGGCTACACCTTC. Drawing the rest from reference TRBV5-5 and TRBJ1-2, the complete variable domain is DAGVTQSPTHLIKTRGQQVTLRCSPISGHKSVSWYQQVLGQGPQFIFQYYEKEERGRGNFPDRFSARQFPNYSSELNVNALLLGDSALYLCASSLVLGSWGYTFGSGTRLTVV.

The gene calls are TRBV5-4 and TRBJ2-5; 7 bases are a match to TRBD1. Germline lookup yields CDR1 SGHNT and CDR2 YYREEE (reference sequence). The CDR3 spans 14 residues. Trimming cost V 3 bases and J 7 bases; bases outside gene matches: 9. The chain's CDR3 is CASSSGTEGRTQYF. As DNA, the CDR3 is TGTGCCAGCAGCTCCGGGACAGAAGGAAGGACCCAGTACTTC.

The chain employs TRBV3-1 (or the pseudogene TRBV3-2) and TRBJ1-4, with D unresolved. Germline assignment: CDR1 LGHDT and CDR2 YNNKEL (reference sequence). V was trimmed by 0 bases and J by 4 bases, leaving 12 bases between them. CDR3 length equals 16 residues. CDR3 DNA sequence: TGTGCCAGCAGCCAAGATCTTGGACGGATTAATGAAAAACTGTTTTTT. Protein sequence: CASSQDLGRINEKLFF.

This clone was detected only once. The CDR3: CASPGACEQYF. The CDR3 region has the DNA TGCGCCAGCCCGGGGGCCTGCGAGCAGTACTTC. The chain recombines TRBV23-1 with TRBJ2-7; possibly TRBD1 or TRBD2 for D (6 bases each). TRBV23-1 is assigned to the ORF class and has an uncertain function. This CDR3 region has 11 residues. The ends were cut back, 8 bases at V and 6 bases at J, with 11 bases in the middle.

CDR3 coding DNA: TGTGCCAGCAGTGACGGACGGGGGGCTCTCTATGGCTACACCTTC. This sequence encodes CASSDGRGALYGYTF. The rearrangement joins TRBV2 to TRBJ1-2; possibly TRBD1 for D (6 bases). The CDR3 runs 15 residues. V was pared by 3 bases and J by 4 bases, with 15 bases between. CDR1 is SNHLY and CDR2 is FYNNEI in the germline V gene.

This clone was observed a handful of times. The chain combines TRBV6-4 with TRBJ2-5; D gene ambiguous. Trimming removed 7 bases from V and 1 base from J, with 7 bases in between. This CDR3 is built from 12 residues. Germline loops: CDR1 MRHNA, CDR2 SNTAGT. The CDR3 coding sequence is TGTGCCAGCACTCACTGCCAAGAGACCCAGTACTTC. This translates into CASTHCQETQYF.

The chain uses TRBV29-1 and TRBJ2-3; a possible D gene is TRBD2 (5 bases). Germline values: CDR1 SQVTM, CDR2 ANQGSEA. Deletions cut 4 bases from V and 7 bases from J, with 18 bases between. This CDR3 has 14 residues. The CDR3 DNA follows: TGCAGCGTTGCCCTAGATAGACCGGGGAATACGCAGTATTTT. Translating it yields CSVALDRPGNTQYF.

The chain is built from TRBV6-4 and TRBJ1-2, with D possibly TRBD1 on 6 matching bases. V lost 6 bases and J 3 bases, leaving 17 bases between the germline ends. The length of the CDR3 is 15 residues. The germline V gene has CDR1 MRHNA and CDR2 SNTAGT. CDR3 nucleotides: TGTGCCAGCAGCCCGGGGGGGGGCGAGGACTATGGCTACACCTTC. This gives the protein CASSPGGGEDYGYTF.

The genes are TRBV5-1 and TRBJ1-6; TRBD1 might be the D (5 bases). Trimming took 2 bases from V and 6 from J, leaving 12 bases between them. Germline values: CDR1 SGHRS, CDR2 YFSETQ. The CDR3 covers 15 residues. For the CDR3, the DNA is TGCGCCAGCAGCTTTGCGGGAGGGGTTAATTCACCCCTCCACTTT. This translates into CASSFAGGVNSPLHF.

The genes are TRBV10-1 and TRBJ2-5; a weak D match, TRBD2 (5 bases). This CDR3 contains 13 residues. CDR1 and CDR2 from the germline V gene are WNHNN and SYGVQD (reference sequence). V was trimmed by 2 bases and J by 7 bases, leaving 11 bases between them. The CDR3 here is CASSETGWGTQYF. For the CDR3, the DNA is TGCGCCAGCAGTGAGACGGGGTGGGGGACCCAGTACTTC.